This T cell receptor (beta chain) is drawn from a study of T cell clonality in common variable immunodeficiency. Produced via immunoSEQ multiplex PCR; TCRdb's table is partial and in-frame only. The sample has around 40,000 clones, none seen only once. This clone appeared many times. The read ends 3 residues shy of where the CDR3 ends; the end is completed using the germline J gene. V was trimmed by 6 bases and J by 0 bases, leaving 11 bases between them. This CDR3 is 13 amino acids long. Germline lookup yields CDR1 DFQATT and CDR2 SNEGSKA (reference sequence). Sequences were obtained from peripheral blood mononuclear cells. The chain recombines TRBV20-1 with TRBJ1-1; TRBD1 might be the D (5 bases). The TCR originated in a person between 18 and 69 years old in good health. The DNA read from the CDR3 is TGCAGTGCCTTGGGGCAGGTGAACACTGAA. This sequence encodes CSALGQVNTE. From start to end, the CDR3 is CSALGQVNTEAFF.